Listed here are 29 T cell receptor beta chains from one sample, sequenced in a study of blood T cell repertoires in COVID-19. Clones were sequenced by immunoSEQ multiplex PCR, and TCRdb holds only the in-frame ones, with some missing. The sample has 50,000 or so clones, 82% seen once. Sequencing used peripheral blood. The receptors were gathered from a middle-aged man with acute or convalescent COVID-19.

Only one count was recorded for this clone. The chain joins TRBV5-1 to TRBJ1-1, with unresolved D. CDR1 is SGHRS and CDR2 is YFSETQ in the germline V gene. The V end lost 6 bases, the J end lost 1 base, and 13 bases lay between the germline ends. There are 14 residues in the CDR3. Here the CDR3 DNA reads TGCGCCAGCAAAAATCCAGAGGGGAACACTGAAGCTTTCTTT. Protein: CASKNPEGNTEAFF. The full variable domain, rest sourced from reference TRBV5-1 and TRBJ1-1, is KAGVTQTPRYLIKTRGQQVTLSCSPISGHRSVSWYQQTPGQGLQFLFEYFSETQRNKGNFPGRFSGRQFSNSRSEMNVSTLELGDSALYLCASKNPEGNTEAFFGQGTRLTVV.

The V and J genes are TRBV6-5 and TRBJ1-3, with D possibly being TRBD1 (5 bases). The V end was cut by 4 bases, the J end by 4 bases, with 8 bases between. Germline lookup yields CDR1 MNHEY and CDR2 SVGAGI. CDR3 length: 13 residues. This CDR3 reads CASSSRTGNTIYF. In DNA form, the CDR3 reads TGTGCCAGCAGTTCTAGGACAGGAAACACCATATATTTT.

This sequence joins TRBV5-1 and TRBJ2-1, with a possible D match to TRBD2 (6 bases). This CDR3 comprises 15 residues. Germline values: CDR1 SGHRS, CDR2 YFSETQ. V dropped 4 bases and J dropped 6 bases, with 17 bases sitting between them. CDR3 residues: CASSRERSGSNEQFF. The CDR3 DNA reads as TGCGCCAGCAGCCGGGAGCGGAGTGGATCCAATGAGCAGTTCTTC.

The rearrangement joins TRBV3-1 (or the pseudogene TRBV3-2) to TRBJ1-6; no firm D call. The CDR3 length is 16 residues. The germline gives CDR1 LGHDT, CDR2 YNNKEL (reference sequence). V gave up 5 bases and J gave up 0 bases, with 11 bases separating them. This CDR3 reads CASSDWGGSYNSPLHF. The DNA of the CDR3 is TGTGCCAGCAGCGACTGGGGAGGCTCCTATAATTCACCCCTCCACTTT.

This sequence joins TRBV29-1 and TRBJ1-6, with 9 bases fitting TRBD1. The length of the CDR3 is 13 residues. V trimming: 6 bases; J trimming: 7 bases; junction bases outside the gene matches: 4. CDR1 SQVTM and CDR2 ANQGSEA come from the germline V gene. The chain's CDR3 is CSVGDRANSPLHF. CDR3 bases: TGCAGCGTAGGGGACAGGGCGAATTCACCCCTCCACTTT.

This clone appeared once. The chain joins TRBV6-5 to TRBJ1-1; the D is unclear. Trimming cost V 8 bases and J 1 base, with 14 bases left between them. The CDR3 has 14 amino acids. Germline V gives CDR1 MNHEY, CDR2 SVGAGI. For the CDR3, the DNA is TGTGCCAGCGGCCCCCCAGAGGGGAACACTGAAGCTTTCTTT. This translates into CASGPPEGNTEAFF.

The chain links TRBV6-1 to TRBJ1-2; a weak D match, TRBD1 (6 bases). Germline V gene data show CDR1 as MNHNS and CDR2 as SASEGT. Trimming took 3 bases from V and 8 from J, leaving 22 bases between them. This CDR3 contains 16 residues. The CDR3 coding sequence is TGTGCCAGCAGTGACCCACGAGGGAGGGGGAGGTCCGGCTACACCTTC. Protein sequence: CASSDPRGRGRSGYTF.

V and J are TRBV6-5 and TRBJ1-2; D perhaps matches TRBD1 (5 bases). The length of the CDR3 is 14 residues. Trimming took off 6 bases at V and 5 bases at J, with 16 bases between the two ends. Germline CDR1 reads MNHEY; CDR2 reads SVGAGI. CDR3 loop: CASSSGYPGYGYTF. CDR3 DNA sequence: TGTGCCAGCAGCTCGGGCTACCCAGGGTATGGCTACACCTTC.

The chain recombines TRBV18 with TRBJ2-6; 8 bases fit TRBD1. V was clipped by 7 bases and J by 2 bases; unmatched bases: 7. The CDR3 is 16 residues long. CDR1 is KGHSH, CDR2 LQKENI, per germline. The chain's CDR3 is CASWTGSGPGANVLTF. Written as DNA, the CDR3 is TGTGCCAGCTGGACAGGGTCGGGCCCTGGGGCCAACGTCCTGACTTTC. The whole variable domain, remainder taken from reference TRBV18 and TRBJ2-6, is NAGVMQNPRHLVRRRGQEARLRCSPMKGHSHVYWYRQLPEEGLKFMVYLQKENIIDESGMPKERFSAEFPKEGPSILRIQQVVRGDSAAYFCASWTGSGPGANVLTFGAGSRLTVL.

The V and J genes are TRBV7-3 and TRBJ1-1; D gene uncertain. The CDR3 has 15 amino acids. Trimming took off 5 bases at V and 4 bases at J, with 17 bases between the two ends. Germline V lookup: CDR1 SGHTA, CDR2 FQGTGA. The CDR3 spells CASSLASGLSTEAFF. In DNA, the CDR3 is TGTGCCAGCAGCCTAGCTTCAGGTTTGTCCACTGAAGCTTTCTTT.

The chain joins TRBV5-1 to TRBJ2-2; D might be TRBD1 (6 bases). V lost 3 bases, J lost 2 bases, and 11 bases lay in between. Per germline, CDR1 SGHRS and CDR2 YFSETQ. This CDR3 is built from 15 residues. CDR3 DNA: TGCGCCAGCAGCTCTCGGGACATAAACACCGGGGAGCTGTTTTTT. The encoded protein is CASSSRDINTGELFF. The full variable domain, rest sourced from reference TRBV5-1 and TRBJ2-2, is KAGVTQTPRYLIKTRGQQVTLSCSPISGHRSVSWYQQTPGQGLQFLFEYFSETQRNKGNFPGRFSGRQFSNSRSEMNVSTLELGDSALYLCASSSRDINTGELFFGEGSRLTVL.

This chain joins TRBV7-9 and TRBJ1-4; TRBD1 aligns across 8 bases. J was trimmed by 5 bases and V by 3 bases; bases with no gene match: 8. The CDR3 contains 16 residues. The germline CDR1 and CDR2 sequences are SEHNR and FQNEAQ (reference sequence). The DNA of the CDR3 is TGTGCCAGCAGCTTCTTTCTGGGACAGGAGAATGAAAAACTGTTTTTT. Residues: CASSFFLGQENEKLFF.

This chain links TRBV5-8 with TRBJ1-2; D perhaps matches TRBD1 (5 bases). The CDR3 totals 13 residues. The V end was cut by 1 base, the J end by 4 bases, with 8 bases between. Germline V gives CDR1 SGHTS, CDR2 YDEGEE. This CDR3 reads CASSLQGTYGYTF. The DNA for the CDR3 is TGTGCCAGCAGCTTGCAGGGCACCTATGGCTACACCTTC. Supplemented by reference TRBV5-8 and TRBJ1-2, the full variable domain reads EAGVTQSPTHLIKTRGQQATLRCSPISGHTSVYWYQQALGLGLQFLLWYDEGEERNRGNFPPRFSGRQFPNYSSELNVNALELEDSALYLCASSLQGTYGYTFGSGTRLTVV.

CDR3 sequence: CASSPESTTQYF. CDR3 sequence (DNA): TGCGCCAGCAGCCCGGAGTCCACAACGCAGTATTTT. The chain uses TRBV5-1 and TRBJ2-3; D remains unclear. Germline assignment: CDR1 SGHRS and CDR2 YFSETQ. This CDR3 comprises 12 residues. The V end lost 4 bases, the J end lost 9 bases, and 12 bases lay between the germline ends.

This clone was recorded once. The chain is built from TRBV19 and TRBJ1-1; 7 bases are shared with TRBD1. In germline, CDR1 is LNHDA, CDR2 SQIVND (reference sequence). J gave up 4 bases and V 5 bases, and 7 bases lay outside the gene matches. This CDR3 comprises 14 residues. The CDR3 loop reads CASSSQGGTTEAFF. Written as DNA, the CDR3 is TGTGCCAGTAGTTCTCAGGGGGGAACCACTGAAGCTTTCTTT.

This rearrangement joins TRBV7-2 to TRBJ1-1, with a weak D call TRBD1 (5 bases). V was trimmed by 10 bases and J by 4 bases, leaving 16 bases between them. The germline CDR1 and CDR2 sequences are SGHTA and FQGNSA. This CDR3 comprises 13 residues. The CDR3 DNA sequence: TGTGCCACCGAACCTTCGGGGGGCACTGAAGCTTTCTTT. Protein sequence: CATEPSGGTEAFF. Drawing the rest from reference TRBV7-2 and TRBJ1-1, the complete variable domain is GAGVSQSPSNKVTEKGKDVELRCDPISGHTALYWYRQSLGQGLEFLIYFQGNSAPDKSGLPSDRFSAERTGGSVSTLTIQRTQQEDSAVYLCATEPSGGTEAFFGQGTRLTVV.

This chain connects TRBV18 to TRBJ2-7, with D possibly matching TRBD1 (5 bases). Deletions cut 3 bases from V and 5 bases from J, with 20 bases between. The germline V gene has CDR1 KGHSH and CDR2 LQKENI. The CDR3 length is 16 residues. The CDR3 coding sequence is TGTGCCAGCTCACCCCAGGGTAGGGCAGGATACAACGAGCAGTACTTC. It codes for CASSPQGRAGYNEQYF.

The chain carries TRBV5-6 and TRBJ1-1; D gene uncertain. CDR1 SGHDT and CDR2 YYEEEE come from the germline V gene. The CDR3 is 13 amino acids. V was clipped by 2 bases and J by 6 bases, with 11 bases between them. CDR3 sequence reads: CASSLGRRAEAFF. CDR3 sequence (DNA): TGTGCCAGCAGCTTAGGGAGGAGGGCTGAAGCTTTCTTT.

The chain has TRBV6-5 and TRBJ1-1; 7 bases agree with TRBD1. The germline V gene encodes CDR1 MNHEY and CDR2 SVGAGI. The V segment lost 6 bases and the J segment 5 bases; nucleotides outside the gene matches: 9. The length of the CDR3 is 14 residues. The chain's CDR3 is CASRGTGAGTEAFF. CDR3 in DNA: TGTGCCAGCAGGGGAACAGGGGCAGGGACTGAAGCTTTCTTT.

In nucleotides, the CDR3 is TGTGCCAGAAGCTTGCCCTTTAAGACAGGGGACCACGAGCAGTACTTC. Translation gives CARSLPFKTGDHEQYF. The rearrangement links TRBV5-3 to TRBJ2-7; TRBD1 matches 8 bases. TRBV5-3 counts as an open reading frame of uncertain function. The ends lost 1 base at V and 5 bases at J; junction bases unmatched: 11. The CDR3 contains 16 residues.

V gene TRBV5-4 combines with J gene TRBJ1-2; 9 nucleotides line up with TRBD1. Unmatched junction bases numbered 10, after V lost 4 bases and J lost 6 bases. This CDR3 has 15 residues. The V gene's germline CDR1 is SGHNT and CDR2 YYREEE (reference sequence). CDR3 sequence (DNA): TGTGCCAGCAGCCGGGGGCAGGGACAGGGAGATGGCTACACCTTC. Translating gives CASSRGQGQGDGYTF.

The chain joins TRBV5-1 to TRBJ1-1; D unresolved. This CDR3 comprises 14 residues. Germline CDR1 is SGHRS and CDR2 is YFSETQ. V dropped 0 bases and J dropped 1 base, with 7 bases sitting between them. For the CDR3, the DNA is TGCGCCAGCAGCTTGGCCTACAGGAACACTGAAGCTTTCTTT. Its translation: CASSLAYRNTEAFF.

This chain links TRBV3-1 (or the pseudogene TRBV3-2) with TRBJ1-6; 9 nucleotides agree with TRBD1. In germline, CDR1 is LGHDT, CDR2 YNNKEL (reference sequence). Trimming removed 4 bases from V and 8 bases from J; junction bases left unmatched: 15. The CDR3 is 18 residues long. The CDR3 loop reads CASSPRTISQGAHSPLHF. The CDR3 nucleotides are TGTGCCAGCAGCCCACGCACCATTTCACAGGGGGCTCATTCACCCCTCCACTTT.

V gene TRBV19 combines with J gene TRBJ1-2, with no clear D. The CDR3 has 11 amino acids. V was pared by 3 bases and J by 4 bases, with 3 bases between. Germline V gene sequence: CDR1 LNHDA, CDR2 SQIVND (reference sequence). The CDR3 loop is CASSIFYGYTF. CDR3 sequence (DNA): TGTGCCAGTAGTATCTTCTATGGCTACACCTTC.

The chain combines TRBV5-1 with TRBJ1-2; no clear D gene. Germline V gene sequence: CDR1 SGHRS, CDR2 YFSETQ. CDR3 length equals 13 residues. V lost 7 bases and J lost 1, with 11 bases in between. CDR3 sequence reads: CASSGEGNYGYTF. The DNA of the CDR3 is TGCGCCAGCTCCGGGGAAGGTAACTATGGCTACACCTTC.

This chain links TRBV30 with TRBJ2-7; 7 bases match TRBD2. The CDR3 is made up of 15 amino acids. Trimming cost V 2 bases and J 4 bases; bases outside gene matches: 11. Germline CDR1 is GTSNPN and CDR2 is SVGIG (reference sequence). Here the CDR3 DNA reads TGTGCCTGGAGTAACCTTGGGGGGGGAGTTTACGAGCAGTACTTC. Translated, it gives CAWSNLGGGVYEQYF. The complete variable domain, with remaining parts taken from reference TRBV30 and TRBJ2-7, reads SQTIHQWPATLVQPVGSPLSLECTVEGTSNPNLYWYRQAAGRGLQLLFYSVGIGQISSEVPQNLSASRPQDRQFILSSKKLLLSDSGFYLCAWSNLGGGVYEQYFGPGTRLTVT.

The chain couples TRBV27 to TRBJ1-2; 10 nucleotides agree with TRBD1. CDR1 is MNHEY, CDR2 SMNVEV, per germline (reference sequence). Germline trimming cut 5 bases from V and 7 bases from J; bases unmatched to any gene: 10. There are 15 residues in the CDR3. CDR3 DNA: TGTGCCAGCAGTCCGCGGGACAGGGGTGCCCTTGGCTACACCTTC. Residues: CASSPRDRGALGYTF.

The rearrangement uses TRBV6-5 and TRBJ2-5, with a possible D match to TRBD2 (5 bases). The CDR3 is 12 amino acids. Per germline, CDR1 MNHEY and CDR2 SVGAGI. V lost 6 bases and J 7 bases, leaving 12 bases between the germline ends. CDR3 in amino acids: CASSPASGTQYF. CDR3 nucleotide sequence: TGTGCCAGCAGCCCCGCAAGCGGGACCCAGTACTTC.

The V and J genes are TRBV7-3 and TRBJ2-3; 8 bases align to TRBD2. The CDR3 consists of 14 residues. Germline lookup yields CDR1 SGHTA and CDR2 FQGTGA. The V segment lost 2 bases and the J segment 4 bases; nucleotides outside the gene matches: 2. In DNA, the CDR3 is TGTGCCAGCAGCTTAGGGACTAGTGCAGATACGCAGTATTTT. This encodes CASSLGTSADTQYF.